The sequence of this T cell receptor beta chain was determined in a study of cytomegalovirus exposure and HLA in healthy donors. For the study at large: In an earlier analysis, 95 million to 140 million unique TCR beta sequences were found from approximately 190 million T cells. Study observations and caveats: While the bulk of TCR sequences proved rare, some public TCRs turned up in many donors. It was shown in a later analysis that HLA-associated TCR beta chains were more clonally expanded than other, equally common chains. Earlier findings revealed that most TCR beta V segments proved productive either about 87% or about 30% of the time.

On this clone itself: Its antigen is currently unknown.

The PCR used 60 Vbeta and 13 Jbeta primers. TCRdb keeps only in-frame clones here, not all; method: immunoSEQ multiplex PCR. Of approximately 110,000 clones detected, approximately 80% appear once; the ten largest clones hold around 4%. Sample: PBMCs. The receptor comes from a man aged 40-50 years in good health and CMV-seronegative.

In nucleotides, the CDR3 is TGTGCCAGCAGCCCCCGGACAGACTACTCTGGGGCCAACGTCCTGACTTTC. It codes for CASSPRTDYSGANVLTF. V and J are TRBV5-4 and TRBJ2-6, with D possibly TRBD1 on 6 matching bases. The CDR3 totals 17 residues. Germline values: CDR1 SGHNT, CDR2 YYREEE (reference sequence). V dropped 4 bases and J dropped 0 bases, with 14 bases sitting between them.